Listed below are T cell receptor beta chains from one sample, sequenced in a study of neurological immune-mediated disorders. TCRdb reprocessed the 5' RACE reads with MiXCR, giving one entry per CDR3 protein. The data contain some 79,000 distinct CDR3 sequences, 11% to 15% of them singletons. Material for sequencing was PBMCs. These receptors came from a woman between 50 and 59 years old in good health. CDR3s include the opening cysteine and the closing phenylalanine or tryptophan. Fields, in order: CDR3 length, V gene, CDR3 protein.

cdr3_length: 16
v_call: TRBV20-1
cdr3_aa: CSARDQGPRNREKLFF

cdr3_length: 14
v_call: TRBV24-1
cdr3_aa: CATSAAEGLQPQHF

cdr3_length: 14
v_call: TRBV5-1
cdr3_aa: CASSFLTGTNEQFF

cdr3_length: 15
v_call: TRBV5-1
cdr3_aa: CASSTGGGNNNEQFF

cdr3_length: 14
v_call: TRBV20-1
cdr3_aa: CSGILAGHTDTQYF

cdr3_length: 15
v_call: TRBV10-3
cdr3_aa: CAISGPGTGSYEQYF

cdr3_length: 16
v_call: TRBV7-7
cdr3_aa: CASSSAGQGGQETQYF

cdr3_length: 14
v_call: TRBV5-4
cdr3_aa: CASSFGDRDYGYTF

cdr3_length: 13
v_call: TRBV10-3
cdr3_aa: CAIRKEPGYEQYF

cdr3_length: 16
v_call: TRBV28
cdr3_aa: CASSTPSETSTPPLHF

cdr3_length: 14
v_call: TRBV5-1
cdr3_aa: CASSYTPGENEQYF

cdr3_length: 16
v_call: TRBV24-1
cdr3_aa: CVTSDPGTVYGNEQFF

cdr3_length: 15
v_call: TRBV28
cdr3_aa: CASSLDSGGSETQYF

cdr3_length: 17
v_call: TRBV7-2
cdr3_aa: CASSLGAPGAYNSPLHF

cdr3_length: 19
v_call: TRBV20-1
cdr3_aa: CSARGFGSGGSRSYNEQFF

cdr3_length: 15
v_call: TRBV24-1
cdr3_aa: CATSSGTRGSLEQFF

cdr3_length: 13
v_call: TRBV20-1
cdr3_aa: CSASNRGRTEAFF

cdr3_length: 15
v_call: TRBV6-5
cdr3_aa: CASSYSSGSGNTIYF

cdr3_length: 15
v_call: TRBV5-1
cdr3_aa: CASSLLGLAGAEQYF

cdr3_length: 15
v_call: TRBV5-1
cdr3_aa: CASSQVWRETDTQYF

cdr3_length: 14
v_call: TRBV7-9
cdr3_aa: CASSFHQENTEAFF

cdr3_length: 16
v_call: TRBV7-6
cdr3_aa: CASSLGGTPGGYEQYF

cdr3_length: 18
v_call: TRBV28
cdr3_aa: CASSTDRGLAFPVITQYF

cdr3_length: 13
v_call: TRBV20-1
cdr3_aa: CSARDPSTDTLYF

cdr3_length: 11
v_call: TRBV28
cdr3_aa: CASSSRQGATF

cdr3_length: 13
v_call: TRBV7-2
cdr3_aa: CASSSLVNTEAFF

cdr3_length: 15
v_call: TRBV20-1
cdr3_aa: CSARDSPDRPDTQYF

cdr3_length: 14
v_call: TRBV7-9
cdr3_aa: CASSLWDSPGTQYF

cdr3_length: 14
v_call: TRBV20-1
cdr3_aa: CSGQEGRGTDTQYF